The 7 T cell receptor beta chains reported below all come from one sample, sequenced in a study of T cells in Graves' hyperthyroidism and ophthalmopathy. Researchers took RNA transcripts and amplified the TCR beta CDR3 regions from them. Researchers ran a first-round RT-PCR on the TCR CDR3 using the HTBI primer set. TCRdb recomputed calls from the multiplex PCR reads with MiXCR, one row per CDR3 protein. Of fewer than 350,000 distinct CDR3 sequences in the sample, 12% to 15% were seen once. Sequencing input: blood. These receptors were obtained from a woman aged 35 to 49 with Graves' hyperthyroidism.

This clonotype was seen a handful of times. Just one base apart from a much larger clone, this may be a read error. The CDR3 spells CASSLLAGWSYNSPLHF. The CDR3 region has the DNA TGTGCCAGCAGTCTCCTGGCAGGGTGGTCCTATAATTCACCCCTCCACTTT. This chain joins TRBV27 and TRBJ1-6; possibly TRBD1 for D (5 bases). The length of the CDR3 is 17 residues. The germline CDR1 and CDR2 sequences are MNHEY and SMNVEV (reference sequence). V was clipped by 5 bases and J by 1 base, with 15 bases between them.

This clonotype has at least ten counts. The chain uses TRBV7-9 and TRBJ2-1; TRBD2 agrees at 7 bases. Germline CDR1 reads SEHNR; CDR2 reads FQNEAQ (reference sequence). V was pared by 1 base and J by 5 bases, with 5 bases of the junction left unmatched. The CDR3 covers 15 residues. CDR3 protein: CASSLGGRRDNEQFF. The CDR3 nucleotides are TGTGCCAGCAGCTTAGGCGGGAGACGCGACAATGAGCAGTTCTTC. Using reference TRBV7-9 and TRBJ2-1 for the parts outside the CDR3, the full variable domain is DTGVSQNPRHKITKRGQNVTFRCDPISEHNRLYWYRQTLGQGPEFLTYFQNEAQLEKSRLLSDRFSAERPKGSFSTLEIQRTEQGDSAMYLCASSLGGRRDNEQFFGPGTRLTVL.

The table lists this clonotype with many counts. CDR3 nucleotides: TGTGCCAGCAGCTTAGGGGGAATACGACAAGAGACCCAGTACTTC. Its translation: CASSLGGIRQETQYF. V gene TRBV11-1 combines with J gene TRBJ2-5; D gene ambiguous. V gave up 1 base and J gave up 2 bases, with 11 bases separating them. The germline V gene encodes CDR1 SGHAT and CDR2 FQDESV (reference sequence). The CDR3 loop spans 15 amino acids.

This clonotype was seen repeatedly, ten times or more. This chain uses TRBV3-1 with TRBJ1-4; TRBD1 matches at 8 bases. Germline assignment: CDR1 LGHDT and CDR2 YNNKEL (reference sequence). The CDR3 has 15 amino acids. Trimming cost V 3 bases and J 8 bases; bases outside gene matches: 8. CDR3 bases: TGTGCCAGCAGCCAGCAGGGGGCAGTTGGCGAAAAACTGTTTTTT. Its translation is CASSQQGAVGEKLFF.

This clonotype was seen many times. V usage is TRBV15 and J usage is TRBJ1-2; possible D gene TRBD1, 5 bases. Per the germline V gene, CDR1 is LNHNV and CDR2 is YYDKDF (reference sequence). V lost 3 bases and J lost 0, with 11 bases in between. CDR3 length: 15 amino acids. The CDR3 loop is CATSSEPQANYGYTF. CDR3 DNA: TGTGCCACCAGCAGCGAACCACAGGCTAACTATGGCTACACCTTC.

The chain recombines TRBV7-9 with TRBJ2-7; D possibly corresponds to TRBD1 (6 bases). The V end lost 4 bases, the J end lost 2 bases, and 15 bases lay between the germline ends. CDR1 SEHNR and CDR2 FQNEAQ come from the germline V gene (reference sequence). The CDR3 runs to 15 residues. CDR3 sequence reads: CASSYAVGAAYEQYF. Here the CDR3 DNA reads TGTGCCAGCAGCTACGCCGTGGGGGCTGCCTACGAGCAGTACTTC.

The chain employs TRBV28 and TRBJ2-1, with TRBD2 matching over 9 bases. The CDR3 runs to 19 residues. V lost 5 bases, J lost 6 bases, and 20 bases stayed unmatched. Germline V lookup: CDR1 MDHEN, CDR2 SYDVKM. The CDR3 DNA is TGTGCCAGCAGTCCCTTTGGGACGAACACCGGGACTAGCCCCAATGAGCAGTTCTTC. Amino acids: CASSPFGTNTGTSPNEQFF.